This T cell receptor beta chain was found in a study of blood T cell repertoires in COVID-19. Generated by immunoSEQ multiplex PCR, the TCRdb table keeps only in-frame clones and is missing some. The sample records tens of thousands of clones, around 75% being singletons. The junction had 7 bases not matched to a gene; V was cut back by 4 bases and J by 8 bases. The CDR3 has 14 residues. Germline CDR1 LGHNA, CDR2 YNFKEQ. The source material was peripheral blood. This chain links TRBV4-2 with TRBJ2-4; TRBD2 matches at 8 bases. This sequence originates from a man in his 70s with acute or convalescent COVID-19. This chain's CDR3 is CASSPMEREHIQYF. In DNA form, the CDR3 reads TGTGCCAGCAGCCCAATGGAGCGGGAGCACATTCAGTACTTC.